The 6 T cell receptor beta chains given below trace back to one sample, sequenced in a study of blood T cells in healthy people across ages. Using a J-beta primer mix together with a sample-barcoded 5' primer, a second PCR was run for about 6 to 12 cycles. TCRdb analysed the 5' RACE reads with MiXCR anew, one entry per CDR3 protein. Among around 2 million distinct CDR3 sequences, about two fifths were seen once, and the ten largest hold around 23%. The source material was blood. The receptors originated from a human donor in good health.

The table lists this clonotype with a few counts. The rearrangement links TRBV3-1 to TRBJ1-3; D is unresolved. Deletions cut 1 base from V and 0 bases from J, with 4 bases between. This CDR3 contains 14 residues. Germline CDR1 and CDR2: LGHDT and YNNKEL (reference sequence). CDR3 in amino acids: CASSQGSSGNTIYF. CDR3 nucleotides: TGTGCCAGCAGCCAAGGGAGCTCTGGAAACACCATATATTTT.

This chain joins TRBV3-1 and TRBJ2-6; TRBD1 aligns across 8 bases. CDR1 is LGHDT, CDR2 YNNKEL, per germline (reference sequence). CDR3 length: 18 residues. The trim removed 4 bases at V and 1 base at J, leaving 9 bases unmatched. This CDR3 reads CASSPGQGEVSGANVLTF. The CDR3 DNA follows: TGTGCCAGCAGCCCTGGACAGGGAGAGGTATCTGGGGCCAACGTCCTGACTTTC.

The chain joins TRBV6-1 to TRBJ2-5; D gene ambiguous. CDR3 size: 17 residues. Germline values: CDR1 MNHNS, CDR2 SASEGT. Trimming took off 6 bases at V and 3 bases at J, with 23 bases between the two ends. Written as DNA, the CDR3 is TGTGCCAGCAGGCCGCGGTCTTTCCCCATTAGGAAAGAGACCCAGTACTTC. Amino acids: CASRPRSFPIRKETQYF.

This clonotype was counted between two and nine times. This chain links TRBV12-3 or TRBV12-4 with TRBJ1-2, with 7 bases identical to TRBD1. The V and J ends lost 3 bases and 7 bases, in that order; junction bases with no gene match: 8. This CDR3 has 14 residues. The CDR3 DNA sequence: TGTGCCAGCAGTTTCAGAGGCCAGGGGGTTGGCTACACCTTC. It encodes CASSFRGQGVGYTF.

There are a few counts of this clonotype. The V call is TRBV4-3, the J call TRBJ2-3; D is tentatively TRBD1 or TRBD2 (6 bases each). The germline CDR1 and CDR2 sequences are LGHNA and YSLEER. The CDR3 has 16 residues. Trimming removed 1 base at V and 5 bases at J, with 16 bases between. The CDR3: CASSQASRGAGDTQYF. The CDR3 nucleotides read TGCGCCAGCAGCCAAGCTTCGAGGGGGGCTGGAGATACGCAGTATTTT.

Worth noting for this clonotype: The junction does not match germline at one end; this may be a read error. The chain is built from TRBV20-1 and TRBJ2-5, with D perhaps matching TRBD2 (5 bases). This CDR3 has 12 amino acids. Germline V gene lookup returns CDR1 DFQATT and CDR2 SNEGSKA (reference sequence). The CDR3 DNA follows: TGCAGTGCTAGATATCGGGGAGAGACCCAATACTTC. Its protein product is CSARYRGETQYF.